This T cell receptor (beta chain) was obtained from a study of shared clonotypes between healthy human individuals. The repertoire was sequenced with immunoSEQ multiplex PCR; TCRdb's copy has only in-frame clones and lacks some. The data hold 2.3 million or so clones, with approximately 93% observed a single time. From germline, CDR1 is MDHEN and CDR2 SYDVKM. The CDR3 extends over 13 amino acids. V dropped 5 bases and J dropped 4 bases, with 12 bases sitting between them. To note about this clone: Its antigen is as yet unknown.

General study findings and limits: Clonotype sharing levels among donors were expected to vary with sequencing depth. Since donors were few, the genetic and exposure-history diversity represented was limited.

Every donor, a Caucasian adult, lived in Nashville, Tennessee. Source material: naive CD4+ T cells from PBMCs. Subset noted: CD45RA+ positively selected. The TCR sequence derives from a man between 18 and 35 years old in good health. Some clones in this sample may be carry-over from other donors' samples. The V and J genes are TRBV28 and TRBJ2-7; D ambiguous. The CDR3 DNA follows: TGTGCCAGCAGTAGTAATCCCAGGTACGAGCAGTACTTC. It codes for CASSSNPRYEQYF.